This TCR beta chain was sequenced for a study of Ad26.COV2.S vaccination and SARS-CoV-2 variants. Study details: Enrollment placed the donor in the COV1001 Ad26.COV2.S trial arm.

Treatment indicated: about 20 received Ad26.COV2.S at low or high dose, single or two shots; five or six received placebo; per-sample allocation not given. Day 63 following the first vaccine or placebo injection was when the samples were taken. Within Boston, the person who donated was an adult of 18-55 years. V gave up 7 bases and J gave up 6 bases; unmatched junction bases: 5. The CDR3 has 12 amino acids. Germline lookup yields CDR1 SNHLY and CDR2 FYNNEI. Study-level points and caveats: Analyses that measured TCR breadth and depth may have underestimated total T cell responses. While placebo recipients had lower spike-specific TCR breadth, vaccine recipients had more.

Comment on this clone: Its antigen is not known.

Profiling relied on immunoSEQ multiplex PCR, and the TCRdb table lists in-frame clones only, not all of them. The sample lists roughly 700,000 clones, roughly 90% occurring once. The starting material was peripheral blood, obtained in a trial of Ad26.COV2.S vaccine versus placebo. The V gene is TRBV2, the J gene TRBJ1-1; TRBD1 matches at 7 bases. This receptor was taken from a person aged 18-60 years who received the Ad26.COV2.S COVID-19 vaccine or a placebo. The CDR3 DNA reads TGTGCCAGCAACCGTCAGGGGGCTGAAGCTTTCTTT. Protein sequence: CASNRQGAEAFF.